The 6 T cell receptor beta chains in this list originate from one sample, sequenced in a study of tumor-infiltrating lymphocytes in primary liver carcinoma. With roughly 540 ng total RNA as template and a constant-region primer, TCR beta cDNA was made. Libraries for TCR beta were built through three nested multiplex PCR rounds, which together made up a slightly modified ARM-PCR procedure. Primers for the first two PCR rounds were TRBV1-TRBV30 forward primers and a C-beta reverse primer (roughly 10 cycles per round). TCRdb reprocessed the multiplex PCR reads via MiXCR and lists one record per CDR3 protein. The data contain about 74,000 distinct CDR3 sequences, roughly three quarters of them singletons. Scientists recovered RNA and DNA together from around 18-30 mg of unsorted bulk tissue. The sample consisted of liver tumor tissue from sampling region 4. Subset given: tumor region T4, right-lateral pole. The receptors here all came from a man in his forties with primary liver carcinoma and hepatitis B virus infection.

Notes on this clonotype: A read error is possible here, since a much larger clone lies one base away. The V call is TRBV28, the J call TRBJ2-2, with 7 nucleotides matching TRBD1. The germline V gene encodes CDR1 MDHEN and CDR2 SYDVKM. CDR3 length: 14 residues. DNA of the CDR3: TGTGCCAGCAGTTCGGGACAGAACACCGGGGAGCTGTTATTT. This codes for CASSSGQNTGELLF.

On this clonotype: A single base separates this from a much larger clone, so it may be a read error. This chain uses TRBV6-5 with TRBJ1-1, with D unresolved. The CDR3 is made up of 14 amino acids. Germline V gives CDR1 MNHEY, CDR2 SVGAGI. CDR3 nucleotide sequence: TGTGTCAGCAGTTTCGACGATTCGAACATTGAAGCTTTCTTT. Translated, it gives CVSSFDDSNIEAFF.

On this clonotype itself: This could be a read error, since a much larger clone is one nucleotide away. The chain is built from TRBV2 and TRBJ2-7, with D unresolved. The CDR3 totals 13 residues. Germline CDR1 is SNHLY and CDR2 is FYNNEI. The CDR3 protein is CASGDRQSHEQYF. The CDR3 nucleotides are TGTGCCAGCGGTGATAGGCAGTCCCACGAGCAGTACTTC.

This clonotype appeared a single time. The junction departs from germline at one end; a sequencing error may be responsible. The chain couples TRBV12-3 or TRBV12-4 to TRBJ2-7, with D tentatively TRBD2 (5 bases). The CDR3 is 14 amino acids. The CDR3: CASSLHGEGDEQYF. The DNA for the CDR3 is TGTGCCAGCAGTCTACATGGAGAGGGCGACGAGCAATACTTC.

This clonotype has at least ten counts. The rearrangement uses TRBV10-3 and TRBJ2-5, with 10 bases matching TRBD1. The ends lost 8 bases at V and 5 bases at J; junction bases unmatched: 5. The CDR3 runs 13 residues. The germline CDR1 and CDR2 sequences are ENHRY and SYGVKD. The CDR3 DNA follows: TGTGCCATCGGGACAGGGGATTTCGAGACCCAGTACTTC. Its protein is CAIGTGDFETQYF.

This clonotype has just a few counts. The chain couples TRBV19 to TRBJ2-7; TRBD1 agrees at 7 bases. Germline V gives CDR1 LNHDA, CDR2 SQIVND (reference sequence). Germline trimming cut 1 base from V and 2 bases from J; bases unmatched to any gene: 5. CDR3 length equals 15 residues. The CDR3 spells CASSIAGQGAYEQYF. CDR3 coding DNA: TGTGCCAGTAGTATAGCCGGCCAGGGGGCCTACGAGCAGTACTTC.